This TCR beta chain came from a study of blood T cell repertoires in COVID-19. Study background: The study drew acute and convalescent COVID-19 samples from the United States, Italy and Spain.

Trimming took 6 bases from V and 1 from J, leaving 7 bases between them. This CDR3 is built from 13 residues. In germline, CDR1 is MNHEY, CDR2 SVGAGI. The assay was immunoSEQ multiplex PCR, and TCRdb's table has in-frame clones only and misses some. The sample includes 100,000 to 150,000 clones, roughly 90% of them seen just once. Worth noting for this clone: Additional DNA sequences in this sample encode the identical CDR3.

The V gene is TRBV6-5, the J gene TRBJ1-3; no firm D call. Sequenced sample: peripheral blood. The sequence derives from a man aged 45-65 years with acute or convalescent COVID-19. The CDR3 sequence is CASSRGSGNTIYF. The CDR3 DNA reads TGTGCCAGCAGCAGAGGGTCTGGAAACACCATATATTTT.